The TCR beta chain described here comes from a study of CD8 T cells in ankylosing spondylitis. Comments on this clonotype: A much larger clone lies a single base off, so this may be a read error.

This CDR3 comprises 15 residues. Researchers built TCR beta libraries using quantitative 5'-RACE with molecular barcodes. Via MiXCR, TCRdb re-called the 5' RACE reads, giving one row per CDR3 protein. Found here are 220,000 or so distinct CDR3 sequences, roughly 10% of them singletons; the top ten hold approximately 20%. Input material: blood, either unsorted or a sorted T cell fraction (not recorded which). V and J are TRBV12-3 or TRBV12-4 and TRBJ2-3, with 12 bases lining up with TRBD2. This TCR came from a male donor with ankylosing spondylitis or in good health (not recorded which). Here the CDR3 reads CACRRLAGATDTQYF. In nucleotides, the CDR3 is TGTGCCTGCAGGCGACTAGCGGGGGCCACAGATACGCAGTATTTT.